In this sample, the clone carrying this TCR beta chain turned up many times. The data were taken from a study of T cells in Graves' hyperthyroidism and ophthalmopathy. From RNA transcripts, TCR beta CDR3 regions were amplified. When the TCR CDR3 underwent first-round RT-PCR, the HTBI primer set was used. TCRdb reprocessed the multiplex PCR reads via MiXCR and lists one record per CDR3 protein. Counted here are roughly 380,000 distinct CDR3 sequences, under 20% occurring once; the ten biggest clones make up roughly 3.5%. The diagnoses drew upon clinical symptoms, serum thyroxine and TRAb, thyroid ultrasound and orbital computed tomography. Material for sequencing was blood. The sequence derives from a woman aged 18-29 years with Graves' hyperthyroidism.

CDR3: CASSLSPSSYEQYF. CDR3 bases: TGTGCCAGCAGTTTATCTCCGAGCTCCTACGAGCAGTACTTC. The J gene is TRBJ2-7, the V gene TRBV27; no reliable D call. CDR1 is MNHEY and CDR2 is SMNVEV in the germline V gene (reference sequence). The CDR3 spans 14 residues. Trimming took off 0 bases at V and 0 bases at J, with 6 bases between the two ends.